Below are 19 T cell receptor beta chains sequenced from a single sample in a study of T cell responses to AZD1222 COVID-19 vaccine. Here immunoSEQ multiplex PCR was the method, and the copy in TCRdb shows in-frame clones only, minus some. The table records about 120,000 clones, about 88% of them present only once. The source was peripheral blood, collected on day 0 of AZD1222 vaccination. These receptors all come from an adult in good health.

The CDR3 reads CASSPDRVDGELFF. In DNA form, the CDR3 reads TGTGCCAGCAGCCCCGACAGGGTCGACGGGGAGCTGTTTTTT. The V and J genes are TRBV11-1 and TRBJ2-2; 7 positions agree with TRBD1. The length of the CDR3 is 14 residues. The J segment lost 7 bases and the V segment lost 5 bases, leaving 7 bases of the junction unmatched. The germline CDR1 and CDR2 sequences are SGHAT and FQDESV (reference sequence).

This clone occurred a few times. The rearrangement uses TRBV2 and TRBJ1-3, with unresolved D. The CDR3 is 14 residues long. Trimming cost V 4 bases and J 0 bases, with 7 bases left between them. Germline V gene lookup returns CDR1 SNHLY and CDR2 FYNNEI. As DNA, the CDR3 is TGTGCCAGCAGTGGGCCTCGCTCTGGAAACACCATATATTTT. It specifies CASSGPRSGNTIYF.

Only a few counts were recorded for this clone. The gene calls are TRBV12-5 and TRBJ2-2; D could derive from TRBD1 or TRBD2 (5 bases each). There are 17 residues in the CDR3. Trimming removed 1 base from V and 7 bases from J, with 19 bases in between. Germline CDR1 LGHNT, CDR2 FRNRAP. The CDR3 reads CASGLAEGWGTGGELFF. The DNA of the CDR3 is TGTGCTAGTGGTTTGGCCGAAGGTTGGGGGACGGGCGGGGAGCTGTTTTTT.

The rearrangement links TRBV9 to TRBJ2-5, with 7 bases lining up with TRBD2. The CDR3 has 15 amino acids. The trim removed 0 bases at V and 5 bases at J, leaving 7 bases unmatched. The germline CDR1 and CDR2 sequences are SGDLS and YYNGEE. The CDR3 is CASSVVAGVGETQYF. The DNA of the CDR3 is TGTGCCAGCAGCGTAGTGGCGGGAGTAGGTGAGACCCAGTACTTC.

This chain links TRBV2 with TRBJ2-5; no definite D call. Germline assignment: CDR1 SNHLY and CDR2 FYNNEI. The V end lost 1 base, the J end lost 0 bases, and 9 bases lay between the germline ends. The CDR3 contains 15 residues. The CDR3 is CASSEGADYQETQYF. The CDR3 DNA reads TGTGCCAGCAGTGAAGGGGCAGACTACCAAGAGACCCAGTACTTC.

The chain uses TRBV7-3 and TRBJ1-2; D call uncertain. V lost 5 bases and J lost 5, with 12 bases in between. The CDR3 contains 13 residues. Germline lookup yields CDR1 SGHTA and CDR2 FQGTGA. As DNA, the CDR3 is TGTGCCAGCAGCCGTGACGAGGGTTATGGCTACACCTTC. Its protein product is CASSRDEGYGYTF.

The V and J genes are TRBV28 and TRBJ2-6; 7 positions match TRBD2. The CDR3 is 18 amino acids. J lost 1 base, V lost 5 bases, and 11 bases had no gene match. In germline, CDR1 is MDHEN, CDR2 SYDVKM. CDR3 loop: CASSPGGRGSSGANVLTF. DNA for the CDR3: TGTGCCAGCAGTCCGGGAGGTAGAGGGAGTTCTGGGGCCAACGTCCTGACTTTC.

There are a few counts of this clone. The chain carries TRBV28 and TRBJ2-7; tentatively, D is TRBD1 (6 bases). V gave up 1 base and J gave up 3 bases, with 10 bases separating them. The length of the CDR3 is 14 residues. Germline lookup yields CDR1 MDHEN and CDR2 SYDVKM. This CDR3 reads CASSLSPGDYEQYF. Written as DNA, the CDR3 is TGTGCCAGCAGTTTATCCCCAGGGGACTACGAGCAGTACTTC.

This chain links TRBV12-5 with TRBJ2-6; TRBD1 matches 9 bases. From germline, CDR1 is LGHNT and CDR2 FRNRAP. With 3 bases clipped from V and 3 bases from J, the junction kept 6 bases outside the gene matches. This CDR3 spans 17 amino acids. CDR3 sequence: CASGFTGQGNGANVLTF. CDR3 DNA: TGTGCTAGTGGTTTCACTGGACAGGGGAATGGGGCCAACGTCCTGACTTTC.

V is TRBV3-1 (or the pseudogene TRBV3-2) and J is TRBJ1-3; D gene unclear. This CDR3 is 14 amino acids long. Looked up from germline, CDR1 is LGHDT and CDR2 is YNNKEL (reference sequence). Trimming left V 1 base short and J 4 bases short, with 8 bases between. DNA for the CDR3: TGTGCCAGCAGCCAAGGGGCCAGGGGAAACACCATATATTTT. This sequence encodes CASSQGARGNTIYF.

The J gene is TRBJ1-2, the V gene TRBV19; D possibly corresponds to TRBD1 (6 bases). CDR3 size: 14 residues. With 3 bases removed from V and 4 bases from J, the gap between germline ends came to 12 bases. The germline CDR1 and CDR2 sequences are LNHDA and SQIVND (reference sequence). CDR3 DNA: TGTGCCAGTAGTATTGGACAGTATCGCTATGGCTACACCTTC. Amino acids: CASSIGQYRYGYTF.

V and J are TRBV10-3 and TRBJ2-3; 8 bases align to TRBD2. Germline V gene lookup returns CDR1 ENHRY and CDR2 SYGVKD. The CDR3 contains 16 residues. J was trimmed by 2 bases and V by 3 bases; bases with no gene match: 7. In nucleotides, the CDR3 is TGTGCCATCAGTGACGCGGGAGGCCGACACACAGATACGCAGTATTTT. This codes for CAISDAGGRHTDTQYF.

The table lists this clone with a few counts. This chain uses TRBV29-1 with TRBJ2-2; D remains ambiguous. CDR1 is SQVTM, CDR2 ANQGSEA, per germline. V was clipped by 3 bases and J by 2 bases, with 4 bases between them. There are 12 residues in the CDR3. CDR3: CSVDSNTGELFF. The CDR3, as DNA: TGCAGCGTTGATTCCAACACCGGGGAGCTGTTTTTT.

The chain uses TRBV27 and TRBJ2-3; D tentatively fits TRBD1 or TRBD2 (6 bases each). Trimming removed 5 bases at V and 11 bases at J, with 20 bases between. Germline CDR1 and CDR2: MNHEY and SMNVEV (reference sequence). CDR3 size: 14 residues. The CDR3 protein is CASSPLRGALGQYF. CDR3 bases: TGTGCCAGCAGTCCCCTTAGGGGGGCACTCGGGCAGTATTTT.

The rearrangement links TRBV13 to TRBJ2-7, with D unclear. This CDR3 region has 12 residues. Trimming removed 3 bases from V and 4 bases from J, with 7 bases in between. The V gene's germline CDR1 is PRHDT and CDR2 FYEKMQ (reference sequence). The CDR3 protein is CASSLNWYEQYF. Here the CDR3 DNA reads TGTGCCAGCAGCTTGAATTGGTACGAGCAGTACTTC.

The V and J genes are TRBV28 and TRBJ2-1; TRBD2 agrees at 13 bases. Germline trimming cut 2 bases from V and 5 bases from J; bases unmatched to any gene: 0. Looked up from germline, CDR1 is MDHEN and CDR2 is SYDVKM. The length of the CDR3 is 15 residues. DNA for the CDR3: TGTGCCAGCAGTTTAGGGACTAGCGGGAACAATGAGCAGTTCTTC. Translated, it gives CASSLGTSGNNEQFF. Full variable domain (rest looked up from reference TRBV28 and TRBJ2-1): DVKVTQSSRYLVKRTGEKVFLECVQDMDHENMFWYRQDPGLGLRLIYFSYDVKMKEKGDIPEGYSVSREKKERFSLILESASTNQTSMYLCASSLGTSGNNEQFFGPGTRLTVL.

This rearrangement joins TRBV3-1 (or the pseudogene TRBV3-2) to TRBJ2-1; D gene uncertain. This CDR3 spans 14 amino acids. V lost 4 bases to trimming and J lost 9 bases, with 16 bases between them. CDR1 is LGHDT and CDR2 is YNNKEL in the germline V gene (reference sequence). This chain's CDR3 is CASSPLTWVGEQFF. CDR3 nucleotide sequence: TGTGCCAGCAGCCCGTTAACCTGGGTCGGTGAGCAGTTCTTC.

This sequence joins TRBV19 and TRBJ2-3; TRBD1 matches at 12 bases. The CDR3 runs 18 residues. With V trimmed by 3 bases and J by 3 bases, 10 bases remained unmatched. Germline V lookup: CDR1 LNHDA, CDR2 SQIVND (reference sequence). The CDR3 sequence: CASSIRQKGQGATDTQYF. In DNA, the CDR3 is TGTGCCAGTAGTATTAGGCAGAAGGGACAGGGGGCGACAGATACGCAGTATTTT.

The rearrangement uses TRBV5-4 and TRBJ1-2; D unresolved. The CDR3 spans 13 residues. CDR1 is SGHNT and CDR2 is YYREEE in the germline V gene (reference sequence). Trimming removed 0 bases at V and 4 bases at J, with 7 bases between. CDR3 DNA: TGTGCCAGCAGCTTGGAGGATCTCTATGGCTACACCTTC. Amino acids: CASSLEDLYGYTF. The full variable domain, with the rest looked up from reference TRBV5-4 and TRBJ1-2, is ETGVTQSPTHLIKTRGQQVTLRCSSQSGHNTVSWYQQALGQGPQFIFQYYREEENGRGNFPPRFSGLQFPNYSSELNVNALELDDSALYLCASSLEDLYGYTFGSGTRLTVV.